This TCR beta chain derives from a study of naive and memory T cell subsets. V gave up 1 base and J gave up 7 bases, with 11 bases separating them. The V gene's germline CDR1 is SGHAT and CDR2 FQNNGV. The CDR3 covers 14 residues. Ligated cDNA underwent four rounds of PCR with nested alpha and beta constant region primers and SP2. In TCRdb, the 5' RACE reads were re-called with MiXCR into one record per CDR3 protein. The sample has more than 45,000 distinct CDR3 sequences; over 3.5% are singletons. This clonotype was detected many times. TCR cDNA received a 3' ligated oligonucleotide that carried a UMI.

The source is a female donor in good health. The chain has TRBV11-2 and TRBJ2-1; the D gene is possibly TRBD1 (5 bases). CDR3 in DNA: TGTGCCAGCAGCTTAGTTGCAGGGTGGAATGAGCAGTTCTTC. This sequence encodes CASSLVAGWNEQFF.